These 15 T cell receptor beta chains were all obtained from the same sample, sequenced in a study of OX40 agonist ivuxolimab in advanced cancers. Measured with immunoSEQ multiplex PCR; TCRdb has only the in-frame clones, and not every one. The data show approximately 60,000 clones, roughly 80% seen once. This specimen was CD4+ or CD8+ T cells sorted from blood, taken in a trial of the OX40 agonist ivuxolimab. These receptors came from an adult with an advanced solid tumor such as melanoma, head and neck, liver or kidney cancer.

V usage is TRBV6-5 and J usage is TRBJ2-7; TRBD1 might be the D (5 bases). CDR3 size: 12 residues. V lost 7 bases, J lost 4 bases, and 11 bases lay in between. In germline, CDR1 is MNHEY, CDR2 SVGAGI. CDR3: CASKRGNYEQYF. The CDR3 DNA follows: TGTGCCAGCAAAAGGGGAAATTACGAGCAGTACTTC.

This chain's CDR3 is CASSQENSEKLFF. The CDR3 region has the DNA TGTGCCAGCAGCCAAGAAAATTCTGAAAAACTGTTTTTT. V is TRBV4-2 and J is TRBJ1-4, with D unclear. The CDR3 has 13 amino acids. V lost 0 bases and J lost 7, with 6 bases in between. Germline CDR1 LGHNA, CDR2 YNFKEQ.

This chain uses TRBV7-9 with TRBJ2-5; D uncertain. CDR1 and CDR2 (germline): SEHNR, FQNEAQ (reference sequence). The CDR3 is 13 amino acids. Trimming cost V 5 bases and J 4 bases, with 11 bases left between them. This chain's CDR3 is CASSAPPGETQYF. The CDR3 DNA reads TGTGCCAGCAGCGCCCCTCCAGGAGAGACCCAGTACTTC.

This clone was counted a single time. This chain connects TRBV18 to TRBJ1-2, with D maybe TRBD1 (5 bases). V was clipped by 0 bases and J by 1 base, with 15 bases between them. The CDR3 consists of 17 residues. The germline gives CDR1 KGHSH, CDR2 LQKENI. CDR3 amino acids: CASSPPLGAIYNYGYTF. CDR3 nucleotide sequence: TGTGCCAGCTCACCACCGTTAGGGGCGATCTATAACTATGGCTACACCTTC.

CDR3 nucleotides: TGCGCCAGCAGCTTGACACAGGGATCGGGCACCGGGGAGCTGTTTTTT. Its protein product is CASSLTQGSGTGELFF. The chain employs TRBV5-1 and TRBJ2-2; perhaps TRBD1 as D (6 bases). V was trimmed by 1 base and J by 4 bases, leaving 14 bases between them. The length of the CDR3 is 16 residues. Germline V gene lookup returns CDR1 SGHRS and CDR2 YFSETQ.

The chain employs TRBV4-1 and TRBJ2-7; 8 bases align to TRBD1. The germline V gene encodes CDR1 MGHRA and CDR2 YSYEKL. The ends lost 1 base at V and 4 bases at J; junction bases unmatched: 6. The length of the CDR3 is 15 residues. This CDR3 reads CASSQGYGQGYEQYF. CDR3 bases: TGCGCCAGCAGCCAAGGTTACGGACAGGGTTACGAGCAGTACTTC.

This rearrangement joins TRBV7-2 to TRBJ1-2; 10 nucleotides agree with TRBD1. Per the germline V gene, CDR1 is SGHTA and CDR2 is FQGNSA. J lost 5 bases, V lost 5 bases, and 5 bases had no gene match. The CDR3 loop spans 14 amino acids. For the CDR3, the DNA is TGTGCCAGCAGCCCTGAGGACAGGGGGTATGGCTACACCTTC. It yields the protein CASSPEDRGYGYTF.

CDR3 bases: TGTGCCAGCAGTGACAGGGGGCGCGATGAAAAACTGTTTTTT. It specifies CASSDRGRDEKLFF. The chain joins TRBV6-6 to TRBJ1-4, with 10 positions matching TRBD1. The germline V gene encodes CDR1 MNHNY and CDR2 SVGAGI (reference sequence). This CDR3 has 14 residues. V shed 5 bases and J 6 bases; nucleotides not matched to a gene: 3.

This clone was counted once. The genes are TRBV7-3 and TRBJ1-1; 7 positions agree with TRBD1. CDR1 is SGHTA, CDR2 FQGTGA, per germline. V was pared by 11 bases and J by 5 bases, with 8 bases of the junction left unmatched. The CDR3 length is 12 residues. Here the CDR3 reads CAEAGGGTEAFF. For the CDR3, the DNA is TGTGCCGAAGCAGGGGGAGGGACTGAAGCTTTCTTT.

The genes are TRBV9 and TRBJ2-1, with 12 positions matching TRBD2. The junction had 3 bases not matched to a gene; V was cut back by 0 bases and J by 2 bases. The germline V gene encodes CDR1 SGDLS and CDR2 YYNGEE. This CDR3 spans 17 amino acids. The CDR3 loop reads CASSVGLAGDTYNEQFF. CDR3 in DNA: TGTGCCAGCAGCGTAGGACTAGCGGGGGACACCTACAATGAGCAGTTCTTC. Variable domain in full (rest from reference TRBV9 and TRBJ2-1): DSGVTQTPKHLITATGQRVTLRCSPRSGDLSVYWYQQSLDQGLQFLIQYYNGEERAKGNILERFSAQQFPDLHSELNLSSLELGDSALYFCASSVGLAGDTYNEQFFGPGTRLTVL.

The chain combines TRBV2 with TRBJ2-5; 13 bases align to TRBD2. V shed 5 bases, J shed 0 bases, and the junction held 6 bases outside the gene matches. There are 17 residues in the CDR3. Germline assignment: CDR1 SNHLY and CDR2 FYNNEI. CDR3 nucleotide sequence: TGTGCCAGCAGTAGGACTAGCGGGGGCCTGTACCAAGAGACCCAGTACTTC. It encodes CASSRTSGGLYQETQYF. The variable domain in full, with the rest retrieved from reference TRBV2 and TRBJ2-5, is EPEVTQTPSHQVTQMGQEVILRCVPISNHLYFYWYRQILGQKVEFLVSFYNNEISEKSEIFDDQFSVERPDGSNFTLKIRSTKLEDSAMYFCASSRTSGGLYQETQYFGPGTRLLVL.

The table lists this clone with a count of one. The chain uses TRBV6-1 and TRBJ2-7; TRBD1 might be the D (7 bases). The germline CDR1 and CDR2 sequences are MNHNS and SASEGT. The germline V and J ends were trimmed by 4 bases and 2 bases, with 18 bases remaining between them. The CDR3 covers 16 residues. CDR3 bases: TGTGCCAGCAGTGTACACACGGGGGACAGCGCCTACGAGCAGTACTTC. This translates into CASSVHTGDSAYEQYF.

The J gene is TRBJ1-6, the V gene TRBV11-1, with a possible D match to TRBD1 (5 bases). The V end was cut by 5 bases, the J end by 8 bases, with 13 bases between. Germline V gene data show CDR1 as SGHAT and CDR2 as FQDESV (reference sequence). The CDR3 length is 14 residues. The CDR3 coding sequence is TGTGCCAGCAGCGCCGGGACGGTTTATTCACCCCTCCACTTT. The encoded protein is CASSAGTVYSPLHF. Together with reference TRBV11-1 and TRBJ1-6, the CDR3 gives the full variable domain: EAEVAQSPRYKITEKSQAVAFWCDPISGHATLYWYRQILGQGPELLVQFQDESVVDDSQLPKDRFSAERLKGVDSTLKIQPAELGDSAMYLCASSAGTVYSPLHFGNGTRLTVT.

The gene calls are TRBV7-8 and TRBJ1-5, with 9 bases aligning to TRBD1. The CDR3 consists of 15 residues. The J segment lost 5 bases and the V segment lost 6 bases, leaving 8 bases of the junction unmatched. Germline assignment: CDR1 SGHVS and CDR2 FQNEAQ. The CDR3 sequence is CASSATGGFYQPQHF. The CDR3 DNA follows: TGTGCCAGCAGTGCTACAGGGGGCTTCTATCAGCCCCAGCATTTT.

V is TRBV4-1 and J is TRBJ2-5; D ambiguous. V gave up 1 base and J gave up 4 bases, with 7 bases separating them. From germline, CDR1 is MGHRA and CDR2 YSYEKL. There are 13 residues in the CDR3. The CDR3 bases are TGCGCCAGCAGCCAAGTTGTGATAGAGACCCAGTACTTC. It encodes CASSQVVIETQYF.